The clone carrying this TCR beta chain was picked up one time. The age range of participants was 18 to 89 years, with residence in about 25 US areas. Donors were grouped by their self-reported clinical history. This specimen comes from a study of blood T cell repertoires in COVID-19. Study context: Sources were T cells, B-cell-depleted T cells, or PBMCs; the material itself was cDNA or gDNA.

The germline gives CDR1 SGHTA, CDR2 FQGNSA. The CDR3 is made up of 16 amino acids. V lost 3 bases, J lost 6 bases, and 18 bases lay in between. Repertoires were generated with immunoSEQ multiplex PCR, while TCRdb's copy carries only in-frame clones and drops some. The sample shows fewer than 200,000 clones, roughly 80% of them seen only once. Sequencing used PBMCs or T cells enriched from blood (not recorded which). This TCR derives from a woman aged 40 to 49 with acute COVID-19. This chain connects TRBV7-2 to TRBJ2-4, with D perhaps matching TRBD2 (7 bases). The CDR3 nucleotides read TGTGCCAGCAGCTTGCCGCGGGGGCAGGGATTAAACATTCAGTACTTC. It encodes CASSLPRGQGLNIQYF.